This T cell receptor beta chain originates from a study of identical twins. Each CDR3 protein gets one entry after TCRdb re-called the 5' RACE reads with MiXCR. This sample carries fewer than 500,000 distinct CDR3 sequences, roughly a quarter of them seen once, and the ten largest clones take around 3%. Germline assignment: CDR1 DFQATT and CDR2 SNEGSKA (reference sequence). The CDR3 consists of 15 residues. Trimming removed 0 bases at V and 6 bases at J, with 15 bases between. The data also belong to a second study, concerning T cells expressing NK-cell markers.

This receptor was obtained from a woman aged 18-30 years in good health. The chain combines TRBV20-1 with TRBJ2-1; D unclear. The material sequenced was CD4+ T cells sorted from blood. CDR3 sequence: CSARENPGSINEQFF. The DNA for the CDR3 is TGCAGTGCTAGAGAAAACCCTGGCTCAATCAATGAGCAGTTCTTC.